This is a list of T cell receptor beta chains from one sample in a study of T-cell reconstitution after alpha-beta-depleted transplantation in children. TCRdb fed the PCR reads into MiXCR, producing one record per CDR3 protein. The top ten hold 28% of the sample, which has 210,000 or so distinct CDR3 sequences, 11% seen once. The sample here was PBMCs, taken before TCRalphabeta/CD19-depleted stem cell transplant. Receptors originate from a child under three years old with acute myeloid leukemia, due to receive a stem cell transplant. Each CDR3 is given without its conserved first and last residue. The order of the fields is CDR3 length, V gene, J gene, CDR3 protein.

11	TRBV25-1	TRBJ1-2	ASSEPTGNGYT
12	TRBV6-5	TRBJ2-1	ASSLRLAYNEQF
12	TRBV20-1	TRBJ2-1	SARGLAGDNEQF
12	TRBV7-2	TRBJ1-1	ASSSTGPNTEAF
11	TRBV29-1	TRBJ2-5	SAADRKQETQY
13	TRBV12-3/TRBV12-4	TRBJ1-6	ASSAAQAINSPLH
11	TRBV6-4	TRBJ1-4	ASSEQGGEKLF
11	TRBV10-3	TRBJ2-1	AISGTSSNEQF
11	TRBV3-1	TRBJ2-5	ASSRLAQETQY
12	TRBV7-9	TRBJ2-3	ASSYRGSGNTQY
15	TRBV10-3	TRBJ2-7	AISDFPLGEGKFEQY
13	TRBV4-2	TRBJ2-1	ASSQDARGQVEQF
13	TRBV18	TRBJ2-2	ASSPPGRPTGELF
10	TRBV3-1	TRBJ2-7	ASSQVPYEQY
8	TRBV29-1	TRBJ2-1	SSNDNEQF
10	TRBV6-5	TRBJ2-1	ASSYGPYEQF
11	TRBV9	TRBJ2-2	ASSDRFTGELF
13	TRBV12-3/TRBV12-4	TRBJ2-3	ASRSFSGSTDTQY
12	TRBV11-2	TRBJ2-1	ASSLTRSGAEQF
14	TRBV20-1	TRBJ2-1	SARGFGGGLYNEQF
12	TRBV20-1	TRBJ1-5	SAKPGTRNQPQH
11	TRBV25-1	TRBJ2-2	ASGAWGPGELF